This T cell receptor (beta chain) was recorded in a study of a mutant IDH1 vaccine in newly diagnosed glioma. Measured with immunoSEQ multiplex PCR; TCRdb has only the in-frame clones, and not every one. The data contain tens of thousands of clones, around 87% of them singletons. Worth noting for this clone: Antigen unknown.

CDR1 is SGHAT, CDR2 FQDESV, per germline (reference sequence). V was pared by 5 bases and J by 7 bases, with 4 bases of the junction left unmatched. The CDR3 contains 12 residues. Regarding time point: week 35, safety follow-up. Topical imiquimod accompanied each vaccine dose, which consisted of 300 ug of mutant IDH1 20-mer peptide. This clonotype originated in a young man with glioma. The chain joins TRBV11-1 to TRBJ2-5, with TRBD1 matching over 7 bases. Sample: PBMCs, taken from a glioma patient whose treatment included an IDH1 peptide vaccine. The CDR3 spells CASSLAGGTQYF. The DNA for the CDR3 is TGTGCCAGCAGCCTCGCAGGGGGGACCCAGTACTTC.